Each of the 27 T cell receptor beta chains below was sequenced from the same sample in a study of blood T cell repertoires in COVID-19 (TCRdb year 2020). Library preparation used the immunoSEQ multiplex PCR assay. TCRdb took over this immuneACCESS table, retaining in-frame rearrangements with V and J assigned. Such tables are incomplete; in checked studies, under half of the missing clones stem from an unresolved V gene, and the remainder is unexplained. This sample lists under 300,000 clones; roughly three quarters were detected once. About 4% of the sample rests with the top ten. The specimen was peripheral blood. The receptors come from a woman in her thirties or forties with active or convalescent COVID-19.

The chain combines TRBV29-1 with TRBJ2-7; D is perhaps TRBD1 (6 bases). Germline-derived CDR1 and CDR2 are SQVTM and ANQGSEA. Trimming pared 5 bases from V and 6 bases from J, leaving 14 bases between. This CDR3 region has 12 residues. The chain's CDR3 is CSVPGQLGEQYF. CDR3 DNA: TGCAGCGTTCCCGGACAGCTAGGCGAGCAGTACTTC.

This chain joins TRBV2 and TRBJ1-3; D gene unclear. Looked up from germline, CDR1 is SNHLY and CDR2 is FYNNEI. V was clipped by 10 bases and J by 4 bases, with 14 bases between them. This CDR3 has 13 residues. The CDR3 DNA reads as TGTGCCACCGAGCAGGCTGGCGGAAACACCATATATTTT. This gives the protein CATEQAGGNTIYF.

This CDR3 is CSVRMQSNYGYTF. CDR3 nucleotide sequence: TGCAGCGTGAGGATGCAGTCTAACTATGGCTACACCTTC. The chain has TRBV29-1 and TRBJ1-2; D call uncertain. The V and J ends lost 6 bases and 0 bases respectively, with 11 bases between them. The CDR3 is made up of 13 amino acids. The germline gives CDR1 SQVTM, CDR2 ANQGSEA.

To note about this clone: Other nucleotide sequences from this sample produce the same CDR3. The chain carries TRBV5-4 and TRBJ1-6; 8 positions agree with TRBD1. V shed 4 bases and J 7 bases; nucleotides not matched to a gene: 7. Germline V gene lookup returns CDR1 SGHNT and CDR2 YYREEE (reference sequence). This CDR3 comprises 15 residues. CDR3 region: CASSPGQGMNSPLHF. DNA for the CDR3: TGTGCCAGCAGCCCCGGACAGGGAATGAATTCACCCCTCCACTTT.

CDR3 sequence (DNA): TGTGCCAGTAGGGCAAGAACCTTGGTGGATACGCAGTATTTT. This codes for CASRARTLVDTQYF. The chain is built from TRBV19 and TRBJ2-3; D is uncertain. V lost 6 bases to trimming and J lost 6 bases, with 16 bases between them. Germline assignment: CDR1 LNHDA and CDR2 SQIVND (reference sequence). CDR3 size: 14 residues. The whole variable domain, filled in from reference TRBV19 and TRBJ2-3, reads DGGITQSPKYLFRKEGQNVTLSCEQNLNHDAMYWYRQDPGQGLRLIYYSQIVNDFQKGDIAEGYSVSREKKESFPLTVTSAQKNPTAFYLCASRARTLVDTQYFGPGTRLTVL.

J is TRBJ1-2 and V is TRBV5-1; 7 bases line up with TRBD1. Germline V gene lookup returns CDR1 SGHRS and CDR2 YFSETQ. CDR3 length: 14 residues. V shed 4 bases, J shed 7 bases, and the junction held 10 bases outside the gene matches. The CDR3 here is CASSTDREAGGYTF. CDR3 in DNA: TGCGCCAGCAGCACCGACAGGGAAGCCGGTGGCTACACCTTC.

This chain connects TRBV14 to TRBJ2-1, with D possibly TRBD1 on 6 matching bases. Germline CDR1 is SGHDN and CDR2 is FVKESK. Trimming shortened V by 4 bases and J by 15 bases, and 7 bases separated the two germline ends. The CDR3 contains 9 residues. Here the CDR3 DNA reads TGTGCCAGCAGCCTAGGGGGGTTCTTC. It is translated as CASSLGGFF.

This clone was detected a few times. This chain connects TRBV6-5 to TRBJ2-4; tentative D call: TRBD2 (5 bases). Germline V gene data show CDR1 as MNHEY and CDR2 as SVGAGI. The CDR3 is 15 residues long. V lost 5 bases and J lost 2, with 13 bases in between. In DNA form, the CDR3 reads TGTGCCAGCAGTCCCGCCGGACTTTCCAAAAACATTCAGTACTTC. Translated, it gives CASSPAGLSKNIQYF.

CDR3 coding DNA: TGTGCCAGCAGTGTGGGACAGAACCCCTCCTATAATTCACCCCTCCACTTT. Translated, it gives CASSVGQNPSYNSPLHF. The V and J genes are TRBV2 and TRBJ1-6; TRBD1 matches 7 bases. The germline V gene encodes CDR1 SNHLY and CDR2 FYNNEI. CDR3 length: 17 residues. The junction had 6 bases not matched to a gene; V was cut back by 4 bases and J by 0 bases.

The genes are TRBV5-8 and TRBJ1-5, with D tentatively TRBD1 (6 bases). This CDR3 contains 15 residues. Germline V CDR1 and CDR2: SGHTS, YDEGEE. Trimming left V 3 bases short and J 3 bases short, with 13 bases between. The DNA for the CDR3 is TGTGCCAGCAGCTCCGGGACAAACCCCAATCAGCCCCAGCATTTT. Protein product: CASSSGTNPNQPQHF.

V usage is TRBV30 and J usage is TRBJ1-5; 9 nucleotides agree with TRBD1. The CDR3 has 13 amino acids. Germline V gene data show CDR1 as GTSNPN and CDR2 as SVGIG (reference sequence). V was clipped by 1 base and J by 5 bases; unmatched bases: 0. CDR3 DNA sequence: TGTGCCTGGAGTGGGACAGGGGATCAGCCCCAGCATTTT. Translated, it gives CAWSGTGDQPQHF.

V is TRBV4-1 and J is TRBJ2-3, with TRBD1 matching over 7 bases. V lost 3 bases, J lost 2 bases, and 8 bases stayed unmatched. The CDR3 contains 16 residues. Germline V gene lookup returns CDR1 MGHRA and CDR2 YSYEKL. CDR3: CASSQSGKGATDTQYF. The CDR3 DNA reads TGCGCCAGCAGCCAGAGTGGGAAGGGGGCCACAGATACGCAGTATTTT.

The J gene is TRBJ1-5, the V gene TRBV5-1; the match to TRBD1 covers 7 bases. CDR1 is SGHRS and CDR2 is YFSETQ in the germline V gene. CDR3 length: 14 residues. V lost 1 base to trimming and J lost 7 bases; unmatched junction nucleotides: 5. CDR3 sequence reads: CASSLRAGGQPQHF. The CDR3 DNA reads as TGCGCCAGCAGCTTGAGGGCAGGGGGACAGCCCCAGCATTTT.

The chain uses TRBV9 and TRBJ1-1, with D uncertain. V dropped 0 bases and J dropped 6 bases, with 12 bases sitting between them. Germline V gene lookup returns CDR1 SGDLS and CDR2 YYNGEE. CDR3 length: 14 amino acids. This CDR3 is CASSVGERGSEAFF. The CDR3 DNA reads TGTGCCAGCAGCGTAGGGGAGCGGGGTTCTGAAGCTTTCTTT.

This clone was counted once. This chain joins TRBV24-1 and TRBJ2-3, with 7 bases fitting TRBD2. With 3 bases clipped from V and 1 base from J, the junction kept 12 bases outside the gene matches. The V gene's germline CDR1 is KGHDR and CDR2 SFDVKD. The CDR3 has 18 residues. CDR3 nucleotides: TGTGCCACCAGTGATCCCCCCGGCGGCCGGGGGGGCACAGATACGCAGTATTTT. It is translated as CATSDPPGGRGGTDTQYF.

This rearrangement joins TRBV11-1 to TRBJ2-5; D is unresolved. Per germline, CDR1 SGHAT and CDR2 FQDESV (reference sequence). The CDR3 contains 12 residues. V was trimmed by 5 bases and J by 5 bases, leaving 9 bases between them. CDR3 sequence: CASSTLGETQYF. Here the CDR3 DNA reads TGTGCCAGCAGCACCCTCGGTGAGACCCAGTACTTC.

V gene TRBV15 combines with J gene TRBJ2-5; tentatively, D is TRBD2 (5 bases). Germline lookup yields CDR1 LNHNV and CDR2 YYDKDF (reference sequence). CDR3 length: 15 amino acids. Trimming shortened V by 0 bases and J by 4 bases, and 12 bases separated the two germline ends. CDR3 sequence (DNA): TGTGCCACCAGCAGAGATCGGAGAGGAGGAGAGACCCAGTACTTC. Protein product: CATSRDRRGGETQYF.

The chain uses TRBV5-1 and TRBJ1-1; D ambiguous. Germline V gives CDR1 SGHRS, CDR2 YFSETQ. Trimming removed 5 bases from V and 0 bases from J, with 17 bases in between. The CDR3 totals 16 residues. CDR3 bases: TGCGCCAGCAGTTCACGACTTGGAAGTTTGAACACTGAAGCTTTCTTT. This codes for CASSSRLGSLNTEAFF.

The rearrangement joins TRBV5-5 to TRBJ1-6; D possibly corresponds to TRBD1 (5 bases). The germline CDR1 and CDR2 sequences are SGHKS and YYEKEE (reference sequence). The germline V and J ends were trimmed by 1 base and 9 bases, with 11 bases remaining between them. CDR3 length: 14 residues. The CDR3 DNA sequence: TGTGCCAGCAGCTTGCTGGGGAGGGGTTCACCCCTCCACTTT. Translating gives CASSLLGRGSPLHF. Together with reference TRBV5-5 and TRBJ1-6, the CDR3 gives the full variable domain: DAGVTQSPTHLIKTRGQQVTLRCSPISGHKSVSWYQQVLGQGPQFIFQYYEKEERGRGNFPDRFSARQFPNYSSELNVNALLLGDSALYLCASSLLGRGSPLHFGNGTRLTVT.

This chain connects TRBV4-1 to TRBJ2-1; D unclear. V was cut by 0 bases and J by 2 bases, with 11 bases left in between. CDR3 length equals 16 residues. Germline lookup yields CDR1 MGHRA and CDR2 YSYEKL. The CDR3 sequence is CASSQDTNLAYNEQFF. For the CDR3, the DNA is TGCGCCAGCAGCCAAGATACTAATCTAGCCTACAATGAGCAGTTCTTC.

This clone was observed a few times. CDR3 sequence: CASSIDPSGSKAFF. The CDR3 DNA sequence: TGTGCCAGTAGTATAGATCCCAGCGGAAGCAAAGCTTTCTTT. The chain links TRBV19 to TRBJ1-1; D unclear. The CDR3 covers 14 residues. Germline V CDR1 and CDR2: LNHDA, SQIVND (reference sequence). Trimming took 0 bases from V and 9 from J, leaving 14 bases between them.

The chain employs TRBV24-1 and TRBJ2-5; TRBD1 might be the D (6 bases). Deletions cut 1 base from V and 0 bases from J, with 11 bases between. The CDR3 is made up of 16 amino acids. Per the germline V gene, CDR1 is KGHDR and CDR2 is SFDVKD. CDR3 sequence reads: CATSDFGTTYQETQYF. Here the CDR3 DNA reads TGTGCCACCAGTGATTTTGGGACAACGTACCAAGAGACCCAGTACTTC.

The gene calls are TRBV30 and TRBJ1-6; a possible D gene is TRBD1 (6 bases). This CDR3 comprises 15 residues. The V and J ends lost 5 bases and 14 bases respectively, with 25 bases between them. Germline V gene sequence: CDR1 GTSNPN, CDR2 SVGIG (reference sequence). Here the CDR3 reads CAWGTGTKRGKSLHF. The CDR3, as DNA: TGTGCCTGGGGCACCGGGACAAAGAGGGGCAAATCCCTCCACTTT.

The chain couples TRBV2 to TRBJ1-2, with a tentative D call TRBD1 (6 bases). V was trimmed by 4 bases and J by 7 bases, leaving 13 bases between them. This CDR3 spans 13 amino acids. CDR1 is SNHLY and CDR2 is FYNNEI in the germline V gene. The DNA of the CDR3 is TGTGCCAGCAGTGCGGACAGTACGGCTGGCTACACCTTC. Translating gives CASSADSTAGYTF. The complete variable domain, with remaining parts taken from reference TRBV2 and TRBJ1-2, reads EPEVTQTPSHQVTQMGQEVILRCVPISNHLYFYWYRQILGQKVEFLVSFYNNEISEKSEIFDDQFSVERPDGSNFTLKIRSTKLEDSAMYFCASSADSTAGYTFGSGTRLTVV.

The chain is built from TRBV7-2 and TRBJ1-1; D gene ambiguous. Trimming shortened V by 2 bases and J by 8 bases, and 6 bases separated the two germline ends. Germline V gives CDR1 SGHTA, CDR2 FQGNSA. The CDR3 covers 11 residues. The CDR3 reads CASSLILEAFF. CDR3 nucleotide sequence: TGTGCCAGCAGCTTAATACTCGAAGCTTTCTTT.

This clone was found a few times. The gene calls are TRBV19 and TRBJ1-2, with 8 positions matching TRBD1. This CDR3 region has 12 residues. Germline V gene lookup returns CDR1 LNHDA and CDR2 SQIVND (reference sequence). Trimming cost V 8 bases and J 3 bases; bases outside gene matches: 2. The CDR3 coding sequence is TGTGCCAGTGACAGGGGCGACTATGGCTACACCTTC. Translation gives CASDRGDYGYTF.

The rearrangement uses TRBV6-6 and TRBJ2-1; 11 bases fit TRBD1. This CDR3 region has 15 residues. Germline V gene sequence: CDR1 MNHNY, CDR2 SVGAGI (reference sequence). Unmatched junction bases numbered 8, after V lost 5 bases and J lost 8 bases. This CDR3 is CASSPRTGGGYEQFF. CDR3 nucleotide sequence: TGTGCCAGCAGTCCACGGACAGGGGGCGGCTATGAGCAGTTCTTC.